This TCR beta chain was captured in a study of cytomegalovirus exposure and HLA in healthy donors. V was trimmed by 5 bases and J by 0 bases, leaving 13 bases between them. The CDR3 is made up of 16 amino acids. The V gene's germline CDR1 is LNHDA and CDR2 SQIVND (reference sequence). Amplification used 60 Vbeta primers and 13 Jbeta primers. Clones were sequenced by immunoSEQ multiplex PCR, and TCRdb holds only the in-frame ones, with some missing. In the table there are 110,000 or so clones, 70% to 80% of which are singletons. Specimen: PBMCs. The TCR comes from a middle-aged man in good health and CMV-seropositive. The chain couples TRBV19 to TRBJ1-4, with D hard to call. CDR3 amino acids: CASSPPRETTNEKLFF. CDR3 DNA: TGTGCCAGTAGTCCCCCCCGAGAGACAACTAATGAAAAACTGTTTTTT.